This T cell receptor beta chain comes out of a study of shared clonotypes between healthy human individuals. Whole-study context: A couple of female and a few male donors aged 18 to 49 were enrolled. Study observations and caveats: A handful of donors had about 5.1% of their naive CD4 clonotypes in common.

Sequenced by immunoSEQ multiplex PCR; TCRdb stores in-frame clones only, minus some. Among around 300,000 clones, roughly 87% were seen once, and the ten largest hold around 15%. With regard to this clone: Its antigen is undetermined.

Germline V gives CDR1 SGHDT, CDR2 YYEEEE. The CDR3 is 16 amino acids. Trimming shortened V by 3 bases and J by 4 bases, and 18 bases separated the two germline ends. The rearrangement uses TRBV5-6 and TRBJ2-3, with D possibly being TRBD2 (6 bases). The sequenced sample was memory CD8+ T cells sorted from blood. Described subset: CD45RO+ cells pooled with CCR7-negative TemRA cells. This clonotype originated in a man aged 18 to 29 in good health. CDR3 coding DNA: TGTGCCAGCAGCTATGAAACCGGGAGAGAGGCAGATACGCAGTATTTT. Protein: CASSYETGREADTQYF.